This TCR beta chain originates from a study of T cells in Graves' hyperthyroidism and ophthalmopathy. Regarding the study as a whole: Also found in blood were most expanded thyroid clonotypes above 0.001. Progression to ophthalmopathy was predicted a median of about six months early.

Exclusion criteria comprised uncontrolled infection, other autoimmune disease, pregnancy or lactation. The PBMCs were sourced from fresh peripheral blood (10 ml). Worth noting for this clonotype: Its antigen is as yet unknown.

RNA transcripts served as the template for amplifying TCR beta CDR3 regions. Researchers ran a first-round RT-PCR on the TCR CDR3 using the HTBI primer set. Using its own MiXCR run on the multiplex PCR reads, TCRdb lists one record per CDR3 protein. The sample contains about 270,000 distinct CDR3 sequences, 20% to 25% of which appear only once. V trimming: 2 bases; J trimming: 4 bases; junction bases outside the gene matches: 4. The length of the CDR3 is 15 residues. Germline CDR1 reads SGHRS; CDR2 reads YFSETQ. Sequenced input: blood. This receptor was taken from a man younger than 45 with Graves' ophthalmopathy. The V and J genes are TRBV5-1 and TRBJ2-1; 9 bases match TRBD2. CDR3 DNA sequence: TGCGCCAGCAGCTTTAGCGGGAGCGAGTACAATGAGCAGTTCTTC. Its protein is CASSFSGSEYNEQFF.